This T cell receptor beta chain was captured by sequencing in a study of blood T cell repertoires in COVID-19. TCRdb's copy holds only in-frame clones and misses some; the assay was immunoSEQ multiplex PCR. The sample holds approximately 340,000 clones, about nine tenths seen once. Across about two dozen US areas, participants ranged in age from roughly 18 to 89 years. In the 2 weeks before study entry, exposed participants met a COVID-19 case, which was PCR-confirmed or clinician-diagnosed. The source of this sequence is a woman aged 35 to 49 who had been exposed to COVID-19. The sequenced sample was PBMCs or T cells enriched from blood (not recorded which).

This CDR3 reads CASSLKAGLFVQYF. In DNA form, the CDR3 reads TGTGCCAGCAGTTTAAAAGCAGGGTTGTTCGTTCAGTACTTC. The chain employs TRBV27 and TRBJ2-4, with a possible D match to TRBD1 (5 bases). V shed 2 bases and J shed 11 bases, with 16 bases lying between them. Per germline, CDR1 MNHEY and CDR2 SMNVEV (reference sequence). CDR3 length: 14 amino acids.